What follows are 6 T cell receptor beta chains derived from one specimen sequenced in a study of blood T cell repertoires in COVID-19. Generated by immunoSEQ multiplex PCR, the TCRdb table keeps only in-frame clones and is missing some. The sample lists some 37,000 clones; about 88% were seen once. Sequenced input: peripheral blood. The receptors stem from a man aged 50-59 years in a cohort sampled during active COVID-19.

In DNA form, the CDR3 reads TGTGCCAGCAGCTACGCTGAGGGACTAGCGGGGTACTGGAAGAACGAGCAGTACGTC. Its translation: CASSYAEGLAGYWKNEQYV. This rearrangement joins TRBV21-1 to TRBJ2-7; TRBD2, as called in the table, went unchecked against the DNA. TRBV21-1 is a known pseudogene. The CDR3 spans 19 residues.

The chain links TRBV12-3 or TRBV12-4 to TRBJ2-5; the D gene is possibly TRBD2 (6 bases). The CDR3 sequence is 12 residues long. Trimming took off 6 bases at V and 4 bases at J, with 9 bases between the two ends. The CDR3, as DNA: TGTGCCAGCAGGCGAGCGGGAGAGACCCAGTACTTC. Protein product: CASRRAGETQYF.

The chain links TRBV10-2 to TRBJ2-7; the D is unclear. The V end was cut by 4 bases, the J end by 2 bases, with 9 bases between. Germline CDR1 reads WSHSY; CDR2 reads SAAADI. The CDR3 runs to 13 residues. Here the CDR3 reads CASSGSETYEQYV. In DNA form, the CDR3 reads TGCGCCAGCAGTGGGAGCGAGACCTACGAGCAGTACGTC.

This rearrangement joins TRBV12-3 or TRBV12-4 to TRBJ2-5; D is perhaps TRBD2 (5 bases). Trimming cost V 6 bases and J 7 bases, with 9 bases left between them. CDR3 length equals 11 residues. Here the CDR3 reads CASSEGRTQYF. The CDR3 DNA is TGTGCCAGCAGCGAAGGGAGGACCCAGTACTTC.

The chain recombines TRBV6-5 with TRBJ2-1, with TRBD2 as a possible D gene (5 bases). V lost 6 bases and J 7 bases, leaving 16 bases between the germline ends. Germline assignment: CDR1 MNHEY and CDR2 SVGAGI. The CDR3 has 14 residues. The CDR3 DNA reads as TGTGCCAGCAGCGACCGAGGGTCGGGTAATGAGCAGTTCTTC. This encodes CASSDRGSGNEQFF.

The chain links TRBV11-2 to TRBJ2-7, with 7 bases that match TRBD1. V was pared by 1 base and J by 4 bases, with 7 bases of the junction left unmatched. The CDR3 sequence is 15 residues long. CDR1 SGHAT and CDR2 FQNNGV come from the germline V gene. CDR3 nucleotide sequence: TGTGCCAGCAGCTTAGCCACAGGGGTTAGATACGAGCAGTACTTC. Residues: CASSLATGVRYEQYF.